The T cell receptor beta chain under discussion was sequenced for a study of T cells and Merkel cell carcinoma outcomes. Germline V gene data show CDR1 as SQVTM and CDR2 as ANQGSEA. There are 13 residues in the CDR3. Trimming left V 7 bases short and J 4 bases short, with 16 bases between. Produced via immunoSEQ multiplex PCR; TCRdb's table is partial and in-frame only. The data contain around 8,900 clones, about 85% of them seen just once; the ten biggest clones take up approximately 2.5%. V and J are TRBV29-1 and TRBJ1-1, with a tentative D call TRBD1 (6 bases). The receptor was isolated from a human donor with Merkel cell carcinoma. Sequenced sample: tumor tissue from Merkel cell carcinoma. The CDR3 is CSGARGVGTEAFF. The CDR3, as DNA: TGCAGCGGGGCTAGGGGGGTTGGCACTGAAGCTTTCTTT. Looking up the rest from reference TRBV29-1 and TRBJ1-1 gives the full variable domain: SAVISQKPSRDICQRGTSLTIQCQVDSQVTMMFWYRQQPGQSLTLIATANQGSEATYESGFVIDKFPISRPNLTFSTLTVSNMSPEDSSIYLCSGARGVGTEAFFGQGTRLTVV.